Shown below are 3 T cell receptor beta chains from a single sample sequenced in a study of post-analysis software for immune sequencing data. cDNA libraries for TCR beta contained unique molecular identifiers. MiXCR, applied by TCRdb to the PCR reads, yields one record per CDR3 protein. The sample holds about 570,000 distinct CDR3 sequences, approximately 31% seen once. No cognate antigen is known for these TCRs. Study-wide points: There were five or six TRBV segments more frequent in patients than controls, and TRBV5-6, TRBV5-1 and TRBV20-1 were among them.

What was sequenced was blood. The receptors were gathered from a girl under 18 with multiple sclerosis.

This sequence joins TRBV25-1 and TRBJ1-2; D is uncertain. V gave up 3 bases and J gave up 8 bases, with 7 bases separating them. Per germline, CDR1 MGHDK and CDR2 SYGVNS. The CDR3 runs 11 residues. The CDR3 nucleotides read TGTGCCAGCAGTGACGGGGTCGGCTACACCTTC. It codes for CASSDGVGYTF.

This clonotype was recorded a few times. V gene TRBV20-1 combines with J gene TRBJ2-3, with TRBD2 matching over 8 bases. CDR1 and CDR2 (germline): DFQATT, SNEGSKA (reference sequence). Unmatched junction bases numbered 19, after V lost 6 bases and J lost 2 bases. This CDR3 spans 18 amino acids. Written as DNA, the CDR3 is TGCAGTGCCTTATCGGCATCTAGCGGGTCCCCTTCCACAGATACGCAGTATTTT. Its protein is CSALSASSGSPSTDTQYF.

CDR3 amino acids: CASAPGGQNSPLHF. CDR3 nucleotide sequence: TGTGCCAGCGCCCCGGGGGGTCAGAATTCACCCCTCCACTTT. The chain links TRBV12-3 or TRBV12-4 to TRBJ1-6, with D tentatively TRBD1 (5 bases). The CDR3 is 14 residues long. Trimming left V 8 bases short and J 7 bases short, with 15 bases between.